Below are 8 T cell receptor beta chains sequenced from a single sample in a study of Ad26.COV2.S vaccination and SARS-CoV-2 variants. Treatment specified: 15 to 20 received Ad26.COV2.S at low or high dose, single or two shots; about 5 received placebo; per-sample allocation not given. Sampling happened 63 days after the first vaccine or placebo injection. Measured with immunoSEQ multiplex PCR; TCRdb has only the in-frame clones, and not every one. This table holds hundreds of thousands of clones, more than 80% found once. The specimen was peripheral blood, collected in a trial of Ad26.COV2.S vaccine versus placebo. These receptors originate from a person between 18 and 65 years old who received the Ad26.COV2.S COVID-19 vaccine or a placebo.

The chain has TRBV5-1 and TRBJ2-2; 10 bases are shared with TRBD2. Germline loops: CDR1 SGHRS, CDR2 YFSETQ. Trimming at V came to 4 bases and at J to 1 base, leaving 4 bases not matched to a gene. CDR3 length equals 16 residues. The CDR3 DNA is TGCGCCAGCAGCGTTCGGACTAGCGGGAACACCGGGGAGCTGTTTTTT. This gives the protein CASSVRTSGNTGELFF.

This clone was seen more than once but under ten times. The V call is TRBV5-1, the J call TRBJ2-5, with 8 bases matching TRBD1. The V gene's germline CDR1 is SGHRS and CDR2 YFSETQ. The CDR3 has 15 residues. V was pared by 4 bases and J by 8 bases, with 13 bases of the junction left unmatched. The CDR3 region has the DNA TGCGCCAGCAGCCCGGGACAGGCCGGTCTCGTTACCCAGTACTTC. It encodes CASSPGQAGLVTQYF.

This rearrangement joins TRBV7-9 to TRBJ2-5; the match to TRBD2 covers 7 bases. Germline-derived CDR1 and CDR2 are SEHNR and FQNEAQ (reference sequence). V trimming: 4 bases; J trimming: 7 bases; junction bases outside the gene matches: 9. The CDR3 is made up of 14 amino acids. The CDR3, as DNA: TGTGCCAGCAGCTCGGGGGGTCGGATGGGGACCCAGTACTTC. Its protein is CASSSGGRMGTQYF.

The rearrangement links TRBV7-9 to TRBJ2-2; 9 bases are a match to TRBD2. Germline CDR1 reads SEHNR; CDR2 reads FQNEAQ (reference sequence). With V trimmed by 5 bases and J by 6 bases, 7 bases remained unmatched. CDR3 length: 15 amino acids. The CDR3 DNA reads as TGTGCCAGCAGCCGATTAGCGGGGGAGGCCGGGGAGCTGTTTTTT. It translates to CASSRLAGEAGELFF.

The gene calls are TRBV4-3 and TRBJ2-1, with 7 bases lining up with TRBD1. The junction had 5 bases not matched to a gene; V was cut back by 0 bases and J by 3 bases. The CDR3 consists of 16 residues. From germline, CDR1 is LGHNA and CDR2 YSLEER. Here the CDR3 reads CASSQDRGPVYNEQFF. The CDR3 bases are TGCGCCAGCAGCCAAGATAGGGGGCCCGTCTACAATGAGCAGTTCTTC.

The rearrangement links TRBV27 to TRBJ2-3; the D gene is possibly TRBD1 (5 bases). V gave up 2 bases and J gave up 5 bases, with 14 bases separating them. The length of the CDR3 is 15 residues. In germline, CDR1 is MNHEY, CDR2 SMNVEV (reference sequence). The CDR3 region has the DNA TGTGCCAGCAGTTTAAATGGGGCCCCTGGAGATACGCAGTATTTT. It specifies CASSLNGAPGDTQYF.

The chain links TRBV7-9 to TRBJ2-5; D is uncertain. V dropped 7 bases and J dropped 5 bases, with 14 bases sitting between them. The length of the CDR3 is 13 residues. Germline CDR1 SEHNR, CDR2 FQNEAQ (reference sequence). This CDR3 reads CASTLNSVETQYF. The CDR3 bases are TGTGCCAGCACCCTCAATTCGGTGGAGACCCAGTACTTC.

The rearrangement joins TRBV7-8 to TRBJ1-2; possible D gene TRBD1, 5 bases. Deletions cut 1 base from V and 7 bases from J, with 16 bases between. In germline, CDR1 is SGHVS, CDR2 FQNEAQ. The CDR3 runs 15 residues. CDR3 amino acids: CASSLEGVQGVGYTF. DNA of the CDR3: TGTGCCAGCAGCTTAGAAGGTGTCCAGGGAGTTGGCTACACCTTC.